The 10 T cell receptor beta chains presented below share a single source sample, sequenced in a study of early T cells in non-severe SARS-CoV-2 infection. In TCRdb, the 5' RACE reads were re-called with MiXCR into one record per CDR3 protein. Here the sample spans around 29,000 distinct CDR3 sequences, roughly 5.6% being singletons. Source material: whole blood. All receptors come from an adult who was a healthcare worker with PCR-confirmed SARS-CoV-2 infection or an uninfected control (not recorded which).

This clonotype has ten or more counts. The chain joins TRBV7-2 to TRBJ2-7; no definite D call. V was trimmed by 6 bases and J by 2 bases, leaving 11 bases between them. The CDR3 is 13 amino acids. Germline V gene data show CDR1 as SGHTA and CDR2 as FQGNSA. The CDR3 DNA reads TGTGCCAGCAGTCAACAGATAACCTACGAGCAGTACTTC. Protein product: CASSQQITYEQYF.

In this sample, this clonotype turned up many times. The CDR3 coding sequence is TGCAGCGTTGAATTCGCGGGAGGGTCAGATACGCAGTATTTT. Translated, it gives CSVEFAGGSDTQYF. The chain carries TRBV29-1 and TRBJ2-3; 9 positions agree with TRBD2. The CDR3 extends over 14 amino acids. Germline trimming cut 2 bases from V and 4 bases from J; bases unmatched to any gene: 4. The germline V gene has CDR1 SQVTM and CDR2 ANQGSEA.

This clonotype was seen many times. This rearrangement joins TRBV27 to TRBJ2-7; 7 nucleotides match TRBD1. The CDR3 spans 15 residues. Germline trimming cut 3 bases from V and 2 bases from J; bases unmatched to any gene: 7. The germline V gene has CDR1 MNHEY and CDR2 SMNVEV (reference sequence). The CDR3 loop reads CASSFLRDSAYEQYF. CDR3 in DNA: TGTGCCAGCAGTTTCCTTCGGGACAGTGCCTACGAGCAGTACTTC.

This clonotype was seen at least ten times. The gene calls are TRBV12-3 or TRBV12-4 and TRBJ2-3; 8 positions agree with TRBD2. CDR3 length: 15 amino acids. The J segment lost 8 bases and the V segment lost 9 bases, leaving 16 bases of the junction unmatched. Here the CDR3 reads CARKPAGDLVGTQYF. The DNA of the CDR3 is TGTGCCAGAAAACCAGCGGGAGACCTCGTTGGTACGCAGTATTTT.

The sample holds many counts of this clonotype. The chain employs TRBV5-1 and TRBJ2-5; D gene ambiguous. From germline, CDR1 is SGHRS and CDR2 YFSETQ. The CDR3 is 12 amino acids. V was shortened by 1 base and J by 3 bases, with 4 bases between the two germline ends. The CDR3 DNA reads as TGCGCCAGCAGCTTGAGGGAAGAGACCCAGTACTTC. Its translation is CASSLREETQYF.

This clonotype was observed many times. The V and J genes are TRBV4-3 and TRBJ1-1; 8 nucleotides match TRBD1. V gave up 3 bases and J gave up 3 bases; unmatched junction bases: 3. In germline, CDR1 is LGHNA, CDR2 YSLEER. The CDR3 runs to 14 residues. CDR3 sequence (DNA): TGCGCCAGCAGCCAGGCGGACAGGGACACTGAAGCTTTCTTT. Its translation: CASSQADRDTEAFF.

This clonotype was detected ten times or more. V is TRBV7-9 and J is TRBJ2-7, with 7 bases fitting TRBD1. This CDR3 spans 15 amino acids. Trimming cost V 1 base and J 7 bases; bases outside gene matches: 10. Germline CDR1 and CDR2: SEHNR and FQNEAQ (reference sequence). The CDR3: CASSLGGREGAEQYF. CDR3 sequence (DNA): TGTGCCAGCAGCTTAGGAGGACGAGAGGGGGCGGAGCAGTACTTC. The full variable domain, completed using reference TRBV7-9 and TRBJ2-7, is DTGVSQNPRHKITKRGQNVTFRCDPISEHNRLYWYRQTLGQGPEFLTYFQNEAQLEKSRLLSDRFSAERPKGSFSTLEIQRTEQGDSAMYLCASSLGGREGAEQYFGPGTRLTVT.

This clonotype was seen only a few times. The chain combines TRBV2 with TRBJ1-1; D might be TRBD1 (5 bases). Trimming removed 8 bases at V and 3 bases at J, with 10 bases between. CDR1 is SNHLY, CDR2 FYNNEI, per germline. The CDR3 contains 12 residues. CDR3: CASHGTDTEAFF. The CDR3 bases are TGTGCCAGCCACGGGACGGACACTGAAGCTTTCTTT.

This clonotype was seen at least ten times. The chain recombines TRBV10-2 with TRBJ2-7; TRBD1 agrees at 9 bases. Germline V gives CDR1 WSHSY, CDR2 SAAADI. There are 15 residues in the CDR3. V was pared by 3 bases and J by 0 bases, with 3 bases of the junction left unmatched. CDR3 loop: CASSDVGQGSYEQYF. DNA of the CDR3: TGCGCCAGCAGTGATGTGGGACAGGGCTCCTACGAGCAGTACTTC.

This clonotype was recorded many times. The gene calls are TRBV20-1 and TRBJ2-1, with D perhaps matching TRBD2 (6 bases). CDR3 length: 16 amino acids. The germline gives CDR1 DFQATT, CDR2 SNEGSKA (reference sequence). The V gene lost 1 base and the J gene lost 0 bases, with 13 bases spanning the gap. DNA of the CDR3: TGCAGTGCTAGAGTCCCAGCGGGCCTCTCCTACAATGAGCAGTTCTTC. Protein sequence: CSARVPAGLSYNEQFF.